This T cell receptor (beta chain) was profiled in a study of shared clonotypes between healthy human individuals. Study-wide context: The study used three CD4 naive, three CD4 memory, two CD8 naive and one CD8 memory plate per donor.

The germline V and J ends were trimmed by 2 bases and 0 bases, with 14 bases remaining between them. The length of the CDR3 is 16 residues. CDR1 is SGHRS and CDR2 is YFSETQ in the germline V gene. Generated by immunoSEQ multiplex PCR, the TCRdb table keeps only in-frame clones and is missing some. The sample includes around 1,000,000 clones, roughly 80% of them seen just once. Specimen: memory CD4+ T cells from PBMCs. Described subset: CD45RA-negative fraction. This chain connects TRBV5-1 to TRBJ1-1; D uncertain. The source is a man between 18 and 35 years old in good health. Some clones in this sample may be carry-over from other donors' samples. The CDR3 DNA sequence: TGCGCCAGCAGCTTTTCAGTCTCCGGGATGAACACTGAAGCTTTCTTT. Encoded protein: CASSFSVSGMNTEAFF.